These 22 T cell receptor beta chains were all obtained from the same sample, sequenced in a study of cytomegalovirus exposure and HLA in healthy donors. Use of 60 Vbeta and 13 Jbeta primers characterized the PCR. Data came from immunoSEQ multiplex PCR; TCRdb stores just in-frame clones and leaves some out. The repertoire includes some 190,000 clones, 70% to 80% of them detected once, and around 1.4% sits in the top ten. The sample comprised PBMCs. Receptors originate from a woman aged 45-59 years in good health and CMV-seronegative.

The chain has TRBV2 and TRBJ1-3; TRBD1 agrees at 7 bases. V lost 5 bases and J lost 1; bases outside the gene matches: 2. CDR3 length equals 14 residues. Germline lookup yields CDR1 SNHLY and CDR2 FYNNEI. CDR3 sequence: CASSPTGSGNTIYF. CDR3 DNA: TGTGCCAGCAGTCCGACAGGGTCTGGAAACACCATATATTTT.

This sequence joins TRBV9 and TRBJ2-5; no firm D call. Germline V gene lookup returns CDR1 SGDLS and CDR2 YYNGEE. The germline V and J ends were trimmed by 0 bases and 1 base, with 10 bases remaining between them. The length of the CDR3 is 15 residues. In DNA form, the CDR3 reads TGTGCCAGCAGCGTAGCTATCAAGATCCAAGAGACCCAGTACTTC. This translates into CASSVAIKIQETQYF.

In the case of this clone: One junction end does not reproduce the germline sequence, and a read error may be involved. The chain recombines TRBV7-9 with TRBJ1-2, with TRBD1 matching over 7 bases. The CDR3 contains 12 residues. Germline CDR1 SEHNR, CDR2 FQNEAQ (reference sequence). The CDR3 sequence: CSSIMNRGGYTF. In DNA form, the CDR3 reads TGTTCCAGCATTATGAACAGGGGAGGCTACACCTTC.

This sequence joins TRBV4-3 and TRBJ1-1; TRBD1 is a possible D gene (6 bases). V lost 0 bases, J lost 1 base, and 12 bases lay in between. There are 16 residues in the CDR3. Germline V gene lookup returns CDR1 LGHNA and CDR2 YSLEER. CDR3 DNA: TGCGCCAGCAGCCAAGAACAGGGAGGGGGGAACACTGAAGCTTTCTTT. Translated, it gives CASSQEQGGGNTEAFF.

This clone was counted a few times. J is TRBJ1-5 and V is TRBV6-1, with 7 bases fitting TRBD1. The V gene's germline CDR1 is MNHNS and CDR2 SASEGT. The CDR3 extends over 13 amino acids. With V trimmed by 7 bases and J by 4 bases, 4 bases remained unmatched. CDR3: CASTTGLNQPQHF. CDR3 bases: TGTGCCAGCACGACAGGGTTGAATCAGCCCCAGCATTTT.

J is TRBJ1-1 and V is TRBV6-5; 8 positions match TRBD1. J gave up 4 bases and V 6 bases, and 7 bases lay outside the gene matches. Germline V gene sequence: CDR1 MNHEY, CDR2 SVGAGI. The CDR3 is made up of 14 amino acids. Here the CDR3 reads CASRQGQGGTEAFF. CDR3 DNA sequence: TGTGCCAGCAGACAAGGACAGGGCGGCACTGAAGCTTTCTTT.

The chain links TRBV15 to TRBJ2-5; TRBD2 agrees at 7 bases. V gave up 1 base and J gave up 4 bases; unmatched junction bases: 3. The germline V gene has CDR1 LNHNV and CDR2 YYDKDF (reference sequence). The CDR3 is made up of 14 amino acids. CDR3 in amino acids: CATSRAGGGETQYF. DNA for the CDR3: TGTGCCACCAGCAGAGCGGGGGGAGGAGAGACCCAGTACTTC. Supplemented by reference TRBV15 and TRBJ2-5, the full variable domain reads DAMVIQNPRYQVTQFGKPVTLSCSQTLNHNVMYWYQQKSSQAPKLLFHYYDKDFNNEADTPDNFQSRRPNTSFCFLDIRSPGLGDTAMYLCATSRAGGGETQYFGPGTRLLVL.

This sequence joins TRBV7-2 and TRBJ2-3, with 7 nucleotides matching TRBD2. J lost 4 bases, V lost 2 bases, and 6 bases had no gene match. Per germline, CDR1 SGHTA and CDR2 FQGNSA. The CDR3 is 15 amino acids. CDR3 region: CASSLSPGGSDTQYF. In DNA form, the CDR3 reads TGTGCCAGCAGCTTATCCCCGGGAGGATCAGATACGCAGTATTTT.

This chain connects TRBV18 to TRBJ2-1; TRBD1 matches at 7 bases. With 5 bases clipped from V and 6 bases from J, the junction kept 7 bases outside the gene matches. CDR3 size: 14 residues. Germline CDR1 and CDR2: KGHSH and LQKENI. The CDR3 DNA sequence: TGTGCCAGCTCATTAGGACAGGCCCCCAATGAGCAGTTCTTC. Residues: CASSLGQAPNEQFF.

This sequence joins TRBV2 and TRBJ1-5, with 7 nucleotides matching TRBD1. This CDR3 is built from 15 residues. The germline gives CDR1 SNHLY, CDR2 FYNNEI. After removal of 6 bases from V and 5 bases from J, the junction contained 10 bases not matched to a gene. CDR3 residues: CASRATGFGDQPQHF. The CDR3 region has the DNA TGTGCCAGCAGGGCGACAGGGTTCGGCGATCAGCCCCAGCATTTT. Full variable domain (missing parts from reference TRBV2 and TRBJ1-5): EPEVTQTPSHQVTQMGQEVILRCVPISNHLYFYWYRQILGQKVEFLVSFYNNEISEKSEIFDDQFSVERPDGSNFTLKIRSTKLEDSAMYFCASRATGFGDQPQHFGDGTRLSIL.

The chain has TRBV30 and TRBJ2-3; 8 bases match TRBD2. This CDR3 comprises 15 residues. Trimming removed 7 bases from V and 2 bases from J; junction bases left unmatched: 11. Germline CDR1 and CDR2: GTSNPN and SVGIG (reference sequence). CDR3 protein: CAFTAAGAITDTQYF. CDR3 nucleotide sequence: TGTGCCTTTACCGCAGCGGGAGCGATCACAGATACGCAGTATTTT.

The genes are TRBV19 and TRBJ1-1; perhaps TRBD1 as D (6 bases). This CDR3 has 15 amino acids. Germline CDR1 LNHDA, CDR2 SQIVND (reference sequence). Trimming shortened V by 1 base and J by 11 bases, and 20 bases separated the two germline ends. The CDR3, as DNA: TGTGCCAGTAGTATAGGCGGGGGGACACTCTTTTCGGCTTTCTTT. It codes for CASSIGGGTLFSAFF.

The rearrangement joins TRBV18 to TRBJ1-2; possibly TRBD1 for D (5 bases). The CDR3 contains 15 residues. Looked up from germline, CDR1 is KGHSH and CDR2 is LQKENI. Trimming shortened V by 5 bases and J by 8 bases, and 21 bases separated the two germline ends. The CDR3 DNA is TGTGCCAGCTCAGTTACCGGGACTCCCCCGGGAGGCTACACCTTC. Its protein is CASSVTGTPPGGYTF.

This chain joins TRBV20-1 and TRBJ2-7; TRBD1 is a possible D gene (8 bases). V gave up 5 bases and J gave up 6 bases, with 11 bases separating them. CDR1 and CDR2 (germline): DFQATT, SNEGSKA (reference sequence). The CDR3 runs to 11 residues. In DNA form, the CDR3 reads TGCAGTGCTCACAGGGGGGGCGAGCAGTACTTC. It yields the protein CSAHRGGEQYF.

J is TRBJ1-1 and V is TRBV19; 7 nucleotides match TRBD1. This CDR3 has 15 residues. Germline lookup yields CDR1 LNHDA and CDR2 SQIVND (reference sequence). The J segment lost 5 bases and the V segment lost 6 bases, leaving 12 bases of the junction unmatched. The CDR3 spells CASRPRQGPRTEAFF. The CDR3 DNA follows: TGTGCCAGTAGACCCCGACAGGGCCCAAGGACTGAAGCTTTCTTT.

CDR3 nucleotides: TGCGCCAGCAGCTGCCGGGACAGGGGGATGAACACTGAAGCTTTCTTT. This translates into CASSCRDRGMNTEAFF. The chain links TRBV5-1 to TRBJ1-1; 11 bases align to TRBD1. Germline CDR1 SGHRS, CDR2 YFSETQ. The CDR3 spans 16 residues. V lost 3 bases to trimming and J lost 0 bases; unmatched junction nucleotides: 4.

A single count supports this clone. This chain uses TRBV28 with TRBJ1-2, with 7 bases fitting TRBD1. The V gene end was trimmed by 5 bases and the J gene end by 5 bases; junction bases not matched to a gene: 2. The CDR3 spans 12 residues. Germline V gene lookup returns CDR1 MDHEN and CDR2 SYDVKM. CDR3 in amino acids: CASSKGAYGYTF. CDR3 nucleotide sequence: TGTGCCAGCAGTAAGGGGGCTTATGGCTACACCTTC.

The chain recombines TRBV6-1 with TRBJ2-7; TRBD2 matches 11 bases. Germline V CDR1 and CDR2: MNHNS, SASEGT. The CDR3 sequence is 15 residues long. The ends lost 8 bases at V and 2 bases at J; junction bases unmatched: 8. CDR3 sequence reads: CASQPGTSGAYEQYF. The DNA for the CDR3 is TGTGCCAGCCAGCCCGGGACTAGCGGCGCCTACGAGCAGTACTTC.

The chain couples TRBV11-1 to TRBJ2-5; TRBD1 matches 9 bases. The CDR3 consists of 15 residues. The V segment lost 4 bases and the J segment 5 bases; nucleotides outside the gene matches: 8. CDR1 is SGHAT and CDR2 is FQDESV in the germline V gene (reference sequence). The CDR3 spells CASSSPDRGDETQYF. The CDR3 DNA sequence: TGTGCCAGCAGCTCCCCGGACAGGGGCGACGAGACCCAGTACTTC.

V gene TRBV10-2 combines with J gene TRBJ1-6; TRBD1 agrees at 7 bases. Losses at the gene ends were 5 bases for V and 7 bases for J; bases not matched to a gene: 8. The germline V gene has CDR1 WSHSY and CDR2 SAAADI. The CDR3 is 15 residues long. The chain's CDR3 is CASSHHGTANSPLHF. CDR3 DNA: TGCGCCAGCAGTCATCACGGGACAGCCAATTCACCCCTCCACTTT.

This chain connects TRBV4-1 to TRBJ2-3; perhaps TRBD1 as D (5 bases). The germline CDR1 and CDR2 sequences are MGHRA and YSYEKL. Deletions cut 0 bases from V and 2 bases from J, with 18 bases between. The length of the CDR3 is 18 residues. The CDR3 here is CASSQDESRGSATDTQYF. The CDR3, as DNA: TGCGCCAGCAGCCAAGATGAGTCTAGGGGATCGGCCACAGATACGCAGTATTTT.

This clone was detected only once. The chain couples TRBV18 to TRBJ1-4; tentatively, D is TRBD1 (5 bases). V lost 1 base and J 8 bases, leaving 20 bases between the germline ends. CDR1 is KGHSH and CDR2 is LQKENI in the germline V gene. This CDR3 is built from 17 residues. The CDR3 spells CASSPQGRGGGDEKLFF. The CDR3 region has the DNA TGTGCCAGCTCACCACAGGGGCGTGGCGGTGGAGACGAAAAACTGTTTTTT.